This paragraph covers one T cell receptor beta chain sequence. The authors ran a second PCR of about 7 to 11 cycles using a sample-barcoded 5' primer and a J-beta primer mix. TCRdb reprocessed the 5' RACE reads via MiXCR and lists one record per CDR3 protein. The table lists about 780,000 distinct CDR3 sequences, roughly 25% of them singletons. This entry comes from a study of blood T cells in healthy people across ages. The authors extracted at least 6 micrograms of total RNA per sample. The CDR3 contains 13 residues. Germline V gene sequence: CDR1 SNHLY, CDR2 FYNNEI. V was trimmed by 5 bases and J by 3 bases, leaving 11 bases between them. Separately, the same data were catalogued under a study of T cells of mothers and their children.

The chain joins TRBV2 to TRBJ2-7; possible D gene TRBD1, 6 bases. The TCR sequence derives from a boy aged 10-17 years in good health. Sequenced material: blood. CDR3 region: CASSRNRVYEQYF. The CDR3 DNA reads as TGTGCCAGCAGTAGAAACAGGGTCTACGAGCAGTACTTC.